Presented here are 6 T cell receptor beta chains from one specimen sequenced in a study of T cell responses to AZD1222 COVID-19 vaccine. TCRdb keeps only in-frame clones here, not all; method: immunoSEQ multiplex PCR. This table holds 80,000 or so clones, 75% to 95% found once. Sample: peripheral blood, taken on day 0 of MenACWY control vaccination. The source of these receptors is an adult in good health.

The V and J genes are TRBV6-2 or TRBV6-3 and TRBJ2-7; TRBD2 agrees at 12 bases. V was clipped by 4 bases and J by 4 bases; unmatched bases: 17. Germline-derived CDR1 and CDR2 are MNHEY and SVGEGT. The CDR3 consists of 19 residues. The CDR3 is CASSLSPLGRLAGAYEQYF. The CDR3 bases are TGTGCCAGCAGTTTGTCCCCCCTGGGAAGACTAGCGGGGGCTTACGAGCAGTACTTC.

J is TRBJ2-1 and V is TRBV27; D might be TRBD2 (6 bases). The CDR3 runs to 13 residues. Looked up from germline, CDR1 is MNHEY and CDR2 is SMNVEV (reference sequence). The V end was cut by 7 bases, the J end by 2 bases, with 9 bases between. CDR3 sequence reads: CASTGAAYNEQFF. CDR3 sequence (DNA): TGTGCCAGCACGGGAGCCGCCTACAATGAGCAGTTCTTC.

The chain has TRBV28 and TRBJ1-6, with a weak D call TRBD1 (5 bases). Germline CDR1 and CDR2: MDHEN and SYDVKM. CDR3 size: 13 residues. V was trimmed by 3 bases and J by 14 bases, leaving 14 bases between them. Here the CDR3 reads CASSFEGRSSLHF. The CDR3 nucleotides read TGTGCCAGCAGTTTTGAGGGGCGCAGCTCCCTCCACTTT.

The chain employs TRBV2 and TRBJ2-7; D perhaps matches TRBD2 (6 bases). The germline V gene encodes CDR1 SNHLY and CDR2 FYNNEI. This CDR3 is built from 14 residues. Trimming stripped 6 bases from V and 1 base from J, with 13 bases between. The CDR3 is CASRGTPRSYEQYF. The DNA of the CDR3 is TGTGCCAGCAGGGGGACTCCCAGATCCTACGAGCAGTACTTC.

The rearrangement uses TRBV6-6 and TRBJ1-2; D is unclear. Germline V gene data show CDR1 as MNHNY and CDR2 as SVGAGI (reference sequence). Trimming cost V 7 bases and J 8 bases, with 26 bases left between them. CDR3 length equals 16 residues. As DNA, the CDR3 is TGTGCCAGCACCCACGCCGCCGGCGGACCCTATACAGGCTACACCTTC. Encoded protein: CASTHAAGGPYTGYTF.

The chain uses TRBV28 and TRBJ1-1; D ambiguous. The length of the CDR3 is 14 residues. Germline CDR1 reads MDHEN; CDR2 reads SYDVKM. V dropped 6 bases and J dropped 2 bases, with 13 bases sitting between them. The CDR3 protein is CASRTYPSNTEAFF. CDR3 DNA: TGTGCCAGCAGAACCTACCCCTCTAACACTGAAGCTTTCTTT.